The subject of this entry is one T cell receptor (beta chain). Its antigen is not identified. The data are from a study of shared clonotypes between healthy human individuals. Study findings and constraints: Sequencing depth was predicted to influence how clonotypes are shared among donors.

Naive CD8 isolation took CD45RO-negative cells positively selected for CCR7 and excluded terminally differentiated effector memory CD45RA+ cells. The study drew its donors from healthy HIV-negative adults without recent acute infections or vaccinations. Each sorted subset replicate got 200 ng genomic DNA, tens of thousands of genomes. Measured with immunoSEQ multiplex PCR; TCRdb has only the in-frame clones, and not every one. The table records about 2.2 million clones, 85% to 95% of them present only once. Material for sequencing was naive CD8+ T cells from PBMCs. The sequence was obtained from a man younger than 35 in good health. Some clones in this sample may be carry-over from other donors' samples.

The CDR3 bases are TGTGCCAGCAGGACAGGGGAATCTGGCAATCAGCCCCAGCATTTT. It translates to CASRTGESGNQPQHF. The V and J genes are TRBV7-9 and TRBJ1-5, with 8 bases fitting TRBD1. The length of the CDR3 is 15 residues. Trimming removed 6 bases from V and 2 bases from J; junction bases left unmatched: 6. The germline V gene encodes CDR1 SEHNR and CDR2 FQNEAQ (reference sequence).